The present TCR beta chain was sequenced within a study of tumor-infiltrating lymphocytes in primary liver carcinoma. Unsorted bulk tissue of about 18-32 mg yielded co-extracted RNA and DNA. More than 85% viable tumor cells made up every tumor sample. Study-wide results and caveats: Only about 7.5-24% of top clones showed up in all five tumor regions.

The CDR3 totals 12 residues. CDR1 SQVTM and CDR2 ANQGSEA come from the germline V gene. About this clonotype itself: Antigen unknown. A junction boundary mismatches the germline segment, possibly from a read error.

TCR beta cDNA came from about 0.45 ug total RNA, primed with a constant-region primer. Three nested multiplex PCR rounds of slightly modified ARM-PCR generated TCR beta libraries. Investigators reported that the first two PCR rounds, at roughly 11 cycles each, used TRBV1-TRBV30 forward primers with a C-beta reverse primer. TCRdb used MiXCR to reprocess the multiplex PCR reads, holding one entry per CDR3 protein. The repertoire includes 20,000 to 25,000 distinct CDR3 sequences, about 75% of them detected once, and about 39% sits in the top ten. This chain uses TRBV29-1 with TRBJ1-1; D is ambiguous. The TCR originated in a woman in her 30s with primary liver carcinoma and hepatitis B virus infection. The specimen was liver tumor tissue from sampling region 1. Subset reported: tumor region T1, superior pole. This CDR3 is CGVEIGSTEAFF. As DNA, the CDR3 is TGCGGCGTCGAGATAGGGAGCACTGAAGCTTTCTTC.